A selection of T cell receptor beta chains follows, all from one sample in a study of cytomegalovirus exposure and HLA in healthy donors. Produced via immunoSEQ multiplex PCR; TCRdb's table is partial and in-frame only. The table lists around 75,000 clones, 78% of them singletons. The sequenced material came from PBMCs. Source of these receptors: a man aged 40-49 years in good health and CMV-seronegative. CDR3s include the opening cysteine and the closing phenylalanine or tryptophan. The order of the fields is J gene, clone size, V gene, D gene, CDR3 protein, CDR3 DNA. D genes are given only for firm matches. Size is stated for part of the rows, as once, few or many counts, or as a class when the clone is expanded.

j_call: TRBJ1-3
clone_size: -
v_call: TRBV5-6
d_call: -
cdr3_aa: CASSLRFSGNTIYF
cdr3_nt: TGTGCCAGCAGCTTGCGGTTCTCTGGAAACACCATATATTTT

j_call: TRBJ2-2
clone_size: -
v_call: TRBV25-1
d_call: TRBD2
cdr3_aa: CASGGGGAGELFF
cdr3_nt: TGTGCCAGCGGGGGGGGTGGCGCCGGGGAGCTGTTTTTT

j_call: TRBJ2-5
clone_size: once
v_call: TRBV10-1
d_call: TRBD1
cdr3_aa: CASSDGTGWETQYF
cdr3_nt: TGCGCCAGCAGTGACGGGACAGGGTGGGAGACCCAGTACTTC

j_call: TRBJ2-1
clone_size: -
v_call: TRBV6-5
d_call: TRBD1
cdr3_aa: CASSWGQSYNEQFF
cdr3_nt: TGTGCCAGCAGCTGGGGACAGAGCTACAATGAGCAGTTCTTC

j_call: TRBJ1-4
clone_size: -
v_call: TRBV6-6
d_call: -
cdr3_aa: CASTLNRDTFNEKLFF
cdr3_nt: TGTGCCAGCACCCTCAACCGGGACACCTTTAATGAAAAACTGTTTTTT

j_call: TRBJ1-1
clone_size: -
v_call: TRBV5-5
d_call: -
cdr3_aa: CASSLANEAFF
cdr3_nt: TGTGCCAGCAGCTTGGCAAATGAAGCTTTCTTT

j_call: TRBJ1-1
clone_size: -
v_call: TRBV5-5
d_call: -
cdr3_aa: CASSFLGGDTEAFF
cdr3_nt: TGTGCCAGCAGCTTTTTGGGGGGGGACACTGAAGCTTTCTTT

j_call: TRBJ1-1
clone_size: -
v_call: TRBV27
d_call: -
cdr3_aa: CASSLYGSLNTEAFF
cdr3_nt: TGTGCCAGCAGTTTATATGGGAGTCTGAACACTGAAGCTTTCTTT

j_call: TRBJ1-5
clone_size: -
v_call: TRBV19
d_call: -
cdr3_aa: CASSISRGWRNQPQHF
cdr3_nt: TGTGCCAGTAGTATATCGCGGGGATGGCGCAATCAGCCCCAGCATTTT

j_call: TRBJ1-1
clone_size: -
v_call: TRBV18
d_call: TRBD1
cdr3_aa: CASSKDRANTEAFF
cdr3_nt: TGTGCCAGCTCAAAGGACAGGGCGAACACTGAAGCTTTCTTT

j_call: TRBJ2-6
clone_size: few
v_call: TRBV7-2
d_call: -
cdr3_aa: CASSVQGSGANVLTF
cdr3_nt: TGTGCCAGCAGCGTACAGGGATCTGGGGCCAACGTCCTGACTTTC

j_call: TRBJ1-5
clone_size: few
v_call: TRBV5-1
d_call: -
cdr3_aa: CASSSWTDQPQHF
cdr3_nt: TGCGCCAGCAGCTCTTGGACAGACCAGCCCCAGCATTTT

j_call: TRBJ1-6
clone_size: few
v_call: TRBV18
d_call: TRBD1
cdr3_aa: CASSPTTGAQNSPLHF
cdr3_nt: TGTGCCAGCTCACCGACCACAGGGGCCCAGAATTCACCCCTCCACTTT

j_call: TRBJ2-5
clone_size: -
v_call: TRBV19
d_call: -
cdr3_aa: CASSIGQGGLETQYF
cdr3_nt: TGTGCCAGTAGTATCGGGCAGGGGGGTTTGGAGACCCAGTACTTC

j_call: TRBJ1-5
clone_size: -
v_call: TRBV6-6
d_call: TRBD1
cdr3_aa: CASSRQGNPNQPQHF
cdr3_nt: TGTGCCAGCAGCCGACAGGGGAACCCCAATCAGCCCCAGCATTTT

j_call: TRBJ1-1
clone_size: -
v_call: TRBV5-1
d_call: TRBD1
cdr3_aa: CASSDQGTENTEAFF
cdr3_nt: TGCGCCAGCAGCGACCAAGGGACAGAGAACACTGAAGCTTTCTTT

j_call: TRBJ2-5
clone_size: -
v_call: TRBV4-3
d_call: TRBD1
cdr3_aa: CASSQDRTGTGGRETQYF
cdr3_nt: TGCGCCAGCAGCCAAGATCGGACCGGGACAGGGGGACGGGAGACCCAGTACTTC

j_call: TRBJ1-2
clone_size: -
v_call: TRBV11-2
d_call: -
cdr3_aa: CASSPSDRVTGYTF
cdr3_nt: TGTGCCAGCAGCCCCAGCGACCGCGTTACTGGCTACACCTTC

j_call: TRBJ1-5
clone_size: -
v_call: TRBV11-2
d_call: TRBD1
cdr3_aa: CASSLDRGHQPQHF
cdr3_nt: TGTGCCAGCAGCTTAGACAGGGGGCATCAGCCCCAGCATTTT

j_call: TRBJ2-7
clone_size: few
v_call: TRBV5-6
d_call: -
cdr3_aa: CASSLRGYEQYF
cdr3_nt: TGTGCCAGCAGCTTGCGGGGCTACGAGCAGTACTTC

j_call: TRBJ1-3
clone_size: -
v_call: TRBV6-1
d_call: -
cdr3_aa: CASSATVSGNTIYF
cdr3_nt: TGTGCCAGCAGTGCGACAGTCTCTGGAAACACCATATATTTT

j_call: TRBJ1-1
clone_size: -
v_call: TRBV28
d_call: -
cdr3_aa: CASSPSSRTEAFF
cdr3_nt: TGTGCCAGCAGCCCATCATCTCGGACTGAAGCTTTCTTT

j_call: TRBJ1-6
clone_size: -
v_call: TRBV28
d_call: -
cdr3_aa: CATHSREDPSPLHF
cdr3_nt: TGTGCCACCCATTCCAGGGAGGATCCCTCACCCCTCCACTTT

j_call: TRBJ1-4
clone_size: -
v_call: TRBV5-4
d_call: TRBD1
cdr3_aa: CASSLMGQGDPSEKLFF
cdr3_nt: TGTGCCAGCAGCTTAATGGGACAGGGGGATCCCTCTGAAAAACTGTTTTTT